This entry is about one T cell receptor beta chain. The run depth of the assay was deep. Repertoires were generated with immunoSEQ multiplex PCR, while TCRdb's copy carries only in-frame clones and drops some. The sample yields about 1,500,000 clones, over 95% seen once. These data originate in a study of shared clonotypes between healthy human individuals. Both subsets, CD45RA+ naive and CD45RA-negative memory, were split from the CD4+ cells. Sample: naive CD4+ T cells sorted from blood. Subset in this sample: CD45RA+ positively selected. The TCR was taken from a man aged 25 to 45 in good health.

CDR3 sequence: CASSRVSGNTIYF. DNA of the CDR3: TGTGCCAGCTCCAGGGTGTCTGGAAACACCATATATTTT. This chain links TRBV6-1 with TRBJ1-3, with D tentatively TRBD1 (5 bases). Germline lookup yields CDR1 MNHNS and CDR2 SASEGT. V was pared by 8 bases and J by 1 base, with 9 bases between. The CDR3 has 13 amino acids.